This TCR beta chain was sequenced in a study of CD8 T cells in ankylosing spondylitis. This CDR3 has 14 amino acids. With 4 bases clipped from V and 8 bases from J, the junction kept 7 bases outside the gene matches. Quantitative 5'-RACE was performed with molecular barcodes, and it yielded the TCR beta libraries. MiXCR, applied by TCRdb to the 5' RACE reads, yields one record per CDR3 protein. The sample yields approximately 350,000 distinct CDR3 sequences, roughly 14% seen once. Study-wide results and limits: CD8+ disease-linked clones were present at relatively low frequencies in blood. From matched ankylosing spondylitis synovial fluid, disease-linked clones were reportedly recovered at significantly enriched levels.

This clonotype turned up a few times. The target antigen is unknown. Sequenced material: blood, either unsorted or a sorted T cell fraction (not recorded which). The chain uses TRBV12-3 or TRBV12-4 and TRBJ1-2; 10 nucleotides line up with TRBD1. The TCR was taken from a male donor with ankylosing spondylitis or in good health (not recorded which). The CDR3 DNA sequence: TGTGCCAGCAGTTACATCGACAGGGGGCGAGGCTACACCTTC. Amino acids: CASSYIDRGRGYTF.